This T cell receptor (beta chain) was identified in a study of Ad26.COV2.S vaccination and SARS-CoV-2 variants. Only a few counts were recorded for this clone. The length of the CDR3 is 16 residues. The germline V gene encodes CDR1 MNHNY and CDR2 SVGAGI (reference sequence). V lost 0 bases and J 0 bases, leaving 9 bases between the germline ends. This table comes from immunoSEQ multiplex PCR, and its TCRdb copy is limited to in-frame clones, with some not included. The table lists about 87,000 clones, roughly 85% of them singletons. The clonotype originates from a human donor who had recovered from COVID-19. The J gene is TRBJ1-5, the V gene TRBV6-6; TRBD1 might be the D (5 bases). The sequences come from peripheral blood, collected after recovery from COVID-19. The CDR3 loop reads CASSYSTGYSNQPQHF. As DNA, the CDR3 is TGTGCCAGCAGTTACTCCACAGGCTATAGCAATCAGCCCCAGCATTTT.